One and the same sample provided the 21 T cell receptor beta chains below, sequenced in a study of blood T cell repertoires in COVID-19. The data were produced by immunoSEQ multiplex PCR, yet TCRdb's version contains in-frame clones alone and is incomplete. In the table there are approximately 64,000 clones, about 88% of which are singletons. The source material was peripheral blood. The receptors shown here come from an older woman with COVID-19, enrolled during active disease.

The rearrangement joins TRBV11-3 to TRBJ2-7; a weak D match, TRBD1 (7 bases). Looked up from germline, CDR1 is SGHNT and CDR2 is YENEEA. This CDR3 comprises 17 residues. Trimming left V 1 base short and J 3 bases short, with 19 bases between. The DNA for the CDR3 is TGTGCCAGCAGCTTAGGGTTGTCAGGGGGAGGCAACTACGAGCAGTACTTC. Translating gives CASSLGLSGGGNYEQYF.

Points on this clone: The same CDR3 arises from other DNA sequences in this sample as well. This chain joins TRBV6-2 or TRBV6-3 and TRBJ2-7, with a weak D call TRBD1 (5 bases). CDR1 and CDR2 (germline): MNHEY, SVGEGT. The V end was cut by 4 bases, the J end by 0 bases, with 7 bases between. The CDR3 has 13 residues. The CDR3 here is CASSLQGSYEQYF. The CDR3 DNA reads TGTGCCAGCAGTTTGCAGGGCTCCTACGAGCAGTACTTC.

This sequence joins TRBV7-9 and TRBJ2-3; 7 bases match TRBD2. The germline V gene has CDR1 SEHNR and CDR2 FQNEAQ (reference sequence). The CDR3 contains 14 residues. Trimming cost V 4 bases and J 4 bases; bases outside gene matches: 5. CDR3 DNA: TGTGCCAGCAGCTCCGGACTAGACCCAGATACGCAGTATTTT. Translating gives CASSSGLDPDTQYF.

The V gene is TRBV2, the J gene TRBJ2-5; 9 bases match TRBD2. J lost 5 bases, V lost 6 bases, and 7 bases had no gene match. The CDR3 has 14 residues. Per the germline V gene, CDR1 is SNHLY and CDR2 is FYNNEI. The CDR3 nucleotides read TGTGCCAGCAGGGGTAGCGGGAGTCGGGAGACCCAGTACTTC. This sequence encodes CASRGSGSRETQYF. Drawing the rest from reference TRBV2 and TRBJ2-5, the complete variable domain is EPEVTQTPSHQVTQMGQEVILRCVPISNHLYFYWYRQILGQKVEFLVSFYNNEISEKSEIFDDQFSVERPDGSNFTLKIRSTKLEDSAMYFCASRGSGSRETQYFGPGTRLLVL.

The rearrangement links TRBV28 to TRBJ1-2; D is uncertain. Germline V gene lookup returns CDR1 MDHEN and CDR2 SYDVKM. The V end was cut by 1 base, the J end by 5 bases, with 5 bases between. This CDR3 has 12 amino acids. CDR3 amino acids: CASSLSRYGYTF. The CDR3 coding sequence is TGTGCCAGCAGTTTATCCAGATATGGCTACACCTTC.

The V gene is TRBV4-1, the J gene TRBJ2-1, with 10 bases fitting TRBD1. V lost 1 base, J lost 5 bases, and 5 bases stayed unmatched. Germline V gene lookup returns CDR1 MGHRA and CDR2 YSYEKL. There are 16 residues in the CDR3. For the CDR3, the DNA is TGCGCCAGCAGCCAAGGAGGGACAGGGGTAGACAATGAGCAGTTCTTC. It encodes CASSQGGTGVDNEQFF.

The chain is built from TRBV10-1 and TRBJ1-6; a possible D gene is TRBD1 (5 bases). The CDR3 is 12 residues long. Germline V gene data show CDR1 as WNHNN and CDR2 as SYGVQD (reference sequence). Trimming stripped 4 bases from V and 8 bases from J, with 6 bases between. The CDR3 is CASSGGDSPLHF. DNA for the CDR3: TGCGCCAGCAGTGGGGGGGATTCACCCCTCCACTTT.

The rearrangement links TRBV6-2 or TRBV6-3 to TRBJ1-5; 7 nucleotides match TRBD1. Germline assignment: CDR1 MNHEY and CDR2 SVGEGT. With V trimmed by 2 bases and J by 6 bases, 4 bases remained unmatched. The CDR3 runs to 14 residues. The CDR3 loop reads CASSYIGTAQPQHF. CDR3 coding DNA: TGTGCCAGCAGTTACATCGGGACAGCTCAGCCCCAGCATTTT.

This chain connects TRBV14 to TRBJ1-1; D remains ambiguous. Germline CDR1 reads SGHDN; CDR2 reads FVKESK. The CDR3 loop spans 14 amino acids. Trimming removed 0 bases from V and 6 bases from J, with 11 bases in between. The CDR3 is CASSQDFFPSEAFF. The CDR3 nucleotides are TGTGCCAGCAGCCAAGATTTTTTCCCGTCTGAAGCTTTCTTT.

This clone was detected only once. This rearrangement joins TRBV7-9 to TRBJ2-3; tentative D call: TRBD1 (6 bases). The germline CDR1 and CDR2 sequences are SEHNR and FQNEAQ (reference sequence). The ends were cut back, 5 bases at V and 6 bases at J, with 18 bases in the middle. This CDR3 has 15 amino acids. CDR3 loop: CASSPPGVPFDTQYF. The CDR3 DNA reads as TGTGCCAGCAGCCCCCCAGGGGTTCCCTTTGATACGCAGTATTTT.

This chain connects TRBV18 to TRBJ2-1, with D possibly TRBD2 on 5 matching bases. Germline assignment: CDR1 KGHSH and CDR2 LQKENI. Trimming removed 2 bases from V and 9 bases from J, with 14 bases in between. The CDR3 extends over 14 amino acids. The CDR3 region is CASSPSSGWGEQFF. The DNA for the CDR3 is TGTGCCAGCTCACCATCCTCGGGGTGGGGTGAGCAGTTCTTC.

This clone was observed a handful of times. This sample includes further DNA sequences coding for the same CDR3. The V call is TRBV5-4, the J call TRBJ2-7, with 10 nucleotides matching TRBD1. The V gene end was trimmed by 3 bases and the J gene end by 3 bases; junction bases not matched to a gene: 6. This CDR3 has 15 amino acids. Germline assignment: CDR1 SGHNT and CDR2 YYREEE (reference sequence). The CDR3 loop is CASSSPGQGLYEQYF. The CDR3 nucleotides read TGTGCCAGCAGCTCCCCGGGACAGGGGCTCTACGAGCAGTACTTC.

The V call is TRBV7-2, the J call TRBJ1-2; D gene unclear. Trimming shortened V by 8 bases and J by 0 bases, and 10 bases separated the two germline ends. The CDR3 consists of 13 residues. CDR1 is SGHTA, CDR2 FQGNSA, per germline. The CDR3 region has the DNA TGTGCCAGCGAGCCCGGGACTAACTATGGCTACACCTTC. This encodes CASEPGTNYGYTF.

The gene calls are TRBV7-2 and TRBJ1-5; 8 bases fit TRBD1. J lost 6 bases, V lost 4 bases, and 5 bases had no gene match. The CDR3 length is 14 residues. The germline V gene encodes CDR1 SGHTA and CDR2 FQGNSA. In DNA, the CDR3 is TGTGCCAGCAGCTCGGACAGGGCTAGTCAGCCCCAGCATTTT. This codes for CASSSDRASQPQHF.

The genes are TRBV7-9 and TRBJ1-5; 7 nucleotides agree with TRBD1. Germline V gene sequence: CDR1 SEHNR, CDR2 FQNEAQ (reference sequence). The CDR3 runs to 16 residues. The junction had 9 bases not matched to a gene; V was cut back by 4 bases and J by 3 bases. Here the CDR3 reads CASSSNSGTVNQPQHF. The DNA for the CDR3 is TGTGCCAGCAGCTCAAACTCCGGGACAGTCAATCAGCCCCAGCATTTT. Drawing the rest from reference TRBV7-9 and TRBJ1-5, the complete variable domain is DTGVSQNPRHKITKRGQNVTFRCDPISEHNRLYWYRQTLGQGPEFLTYFQNEAQLEKSRLLSDRFSAERPKGSFSTLEIQRTEQGDSAMYLCASSSNSGTVNQPQHFGDGTRLSIL.

The rearrangement uses TRBV7-9 and TRBJ2-7, with D perhaps TRBD2 (5 bases). Germline values: CDR1 SEHNR, CDR2 FQNEAQ (reference sequence). Trimming took off 4 bases at V and 6 bases at J, with 10 bases between the two ends. The CDR3 runs 12 residues. The CDR3: CASSWLAGEQYF. The CDR3 DNA follows: TGTGCCAGCAGCTGGTTGGCGGGCGAGCAGTACTTC.

CDR3: CASTEGSASSYNSPLHF. DNA for the CDR3: TGTGCCAGCACCGAGGGTTCCGCAAGCTCCTATAATTCACCCCTCCACTTT. The chain couples TRBV28 to TRBJ1-6; D is unclear. Germline CDR1 reads MDHEN; CDR2 reads SYDVKM. The CDR3 length is 17 residues. V dropped 7 bases and J dropped 0 bases, with 16 bases sitting between them.

The genes are TRBV6-2 or TRBV6-3 and TRBJ2-5; 9 bases line up with TRBD2. The CDR3 spans 15 residues. Germline assignment: CDR1 MNHEY and CDR2 SVGEGT. The V segment lost 0 bases and the J segment 2 bases; nucleotides outside the gene matches: 1. The CDR3 sequence: CASSYSSGGQETQYF. The CDR3 DNA follows: TGTGCCAGCAGTTACTCTAGCGGGGGACAAGAGACCCAGTACTTC.

The rearrangement uses TRBV14 and TRBJ1-6; weak D call: TRBD1 (5 bases). Trimming cost V 2 bases and J 9 bases, with 14 bases left between them. Germline V lookup: CDR1 SGHDN, CDR2 FVKESK. The CDR3 spans 15 residues. CDR3 in DNA: TGTGCCAGCAGCCAATTGGGACTTTCGGGTTCACCCCTCCACTTT. Protein sequence: CASSQLGLSGSPLHF.

The chain is built from TRBV30 and TRBJ2-6; weak D call: TRBD2 (5 bases). The CDR3 consists of 15 residues. Germline CDR1 is GTSNPN and CDR2 is SVGIG (reference sequence). The V and J ends lost 2 bases and 0 bases respectively, with 8 bases between them. CDR3 residues: CAWSRGSSGANVLTF. The DNA for the CDR3 is TGTGCCTGGAGTCGAGGGAGCTCTGGGGCCAACGTCCTGACTTTC.

This clone was seen ten or more times. The J gene is TRBJ2-3, the V gene TRBV19, with D tentatively TRBD2 (6 bases). The CDR3 runs 14 residues. Germline-derived CDR1 and CDR2 are LNHDA and SQIVND (reference sequence). Between the trimmed V and J ends, which lost 1 base and 10 bases, there was a span of 15 bases. The CDR3 sequence: CASSIAALGEAQYF. DNA for the CDR3: TGTGCCAGTAGTATAGCTGCTTTGGGGGAGGCGCAGTATTTT.